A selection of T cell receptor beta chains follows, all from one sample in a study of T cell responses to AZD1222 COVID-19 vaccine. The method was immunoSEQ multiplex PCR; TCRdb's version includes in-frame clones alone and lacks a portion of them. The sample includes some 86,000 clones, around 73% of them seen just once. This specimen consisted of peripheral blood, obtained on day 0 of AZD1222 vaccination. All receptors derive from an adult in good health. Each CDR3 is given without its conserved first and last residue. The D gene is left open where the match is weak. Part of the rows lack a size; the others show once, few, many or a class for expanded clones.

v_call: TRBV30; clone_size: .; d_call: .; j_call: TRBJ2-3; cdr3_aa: AWARPPTDTQY
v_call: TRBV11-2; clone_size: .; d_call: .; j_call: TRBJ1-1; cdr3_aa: ASSLEADNTEAF
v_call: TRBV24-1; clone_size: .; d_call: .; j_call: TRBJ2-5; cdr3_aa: ATSDPDWQETQY
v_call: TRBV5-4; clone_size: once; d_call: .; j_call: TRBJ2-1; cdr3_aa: ASGLQRGDDEQF
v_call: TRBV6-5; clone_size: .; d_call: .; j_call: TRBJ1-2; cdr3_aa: ASRSGSAYGYT
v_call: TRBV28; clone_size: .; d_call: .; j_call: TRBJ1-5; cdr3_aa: ASSFLWRDNQPQH
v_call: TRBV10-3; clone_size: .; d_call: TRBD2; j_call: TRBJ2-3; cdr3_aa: AISESTSGTDTQY
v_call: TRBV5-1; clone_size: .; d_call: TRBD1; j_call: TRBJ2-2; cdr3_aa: ATADRGQNTGELF
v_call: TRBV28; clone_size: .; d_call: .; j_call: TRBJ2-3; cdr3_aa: ASSPWTPDLTQY
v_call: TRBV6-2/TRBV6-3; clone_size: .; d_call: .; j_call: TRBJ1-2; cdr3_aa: ASSRTTGNYGYT
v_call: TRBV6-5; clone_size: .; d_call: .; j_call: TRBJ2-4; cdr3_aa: ASSRGPKNIQY
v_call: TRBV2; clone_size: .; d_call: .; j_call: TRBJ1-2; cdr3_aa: ASRDTGNYGYT
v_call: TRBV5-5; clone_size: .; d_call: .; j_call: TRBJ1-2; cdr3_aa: ASSLGGGNYGYT
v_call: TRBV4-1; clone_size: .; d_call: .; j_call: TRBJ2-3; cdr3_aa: ASSPKDRVYTAGELDTQY
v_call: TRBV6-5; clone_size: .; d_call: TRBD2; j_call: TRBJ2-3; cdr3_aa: ASSLTSSSTDTQY
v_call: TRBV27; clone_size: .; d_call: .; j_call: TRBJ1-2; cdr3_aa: ASRQLGGGYT
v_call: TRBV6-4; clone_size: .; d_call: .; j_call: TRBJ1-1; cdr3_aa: ASSEHQNTEAF
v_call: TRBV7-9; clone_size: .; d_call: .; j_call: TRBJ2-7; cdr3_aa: ASSLAGEYEQY
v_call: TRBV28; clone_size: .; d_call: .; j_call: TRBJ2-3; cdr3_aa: ASSLQGYTQY
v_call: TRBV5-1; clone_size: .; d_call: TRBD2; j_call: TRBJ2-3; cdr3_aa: ASSEGLAPDTQY
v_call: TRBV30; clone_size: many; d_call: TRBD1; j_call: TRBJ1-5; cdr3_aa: AWSINRGRGPQH
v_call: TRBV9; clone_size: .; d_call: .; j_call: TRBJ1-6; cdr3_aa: ASSVAPHNSPLH
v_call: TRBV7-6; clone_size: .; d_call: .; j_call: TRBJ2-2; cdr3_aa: ASRQGEGTGELF
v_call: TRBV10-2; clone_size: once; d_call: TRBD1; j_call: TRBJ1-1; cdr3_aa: ASSSEGQGKTF
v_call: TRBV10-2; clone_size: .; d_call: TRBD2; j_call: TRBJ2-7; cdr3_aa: AIATSGRGEQY